This T cell receptor (beta chain) was captured in a study of cytomegalovirus exposure and HLA in healthy donors. General study results and limits: Analyzed later, association rates of TCRs varied across HLA loci, with DRB1 most and HLA-C fewest. The likely origin of a cluster of highly shared sequence variants was a sequencing artifact. Trimming of TCR beta V- and J-genes showed a link, identified in a later analysis, to a missense DCLRE1C variant. Altogether, 164 TCR beta chains were recorded as cytomegalovirus-associated.

A remark on this clone: Its cognate antigen is unknown.

PCR was performed using 60 Vbeta and 13 Jbeta primers. Data came from immunoSEQ multiplex PCR; TCRdb stores just in-frame clones and leaves some out. Altogether about 190,000 clones are present, approximately 75% being singletons, with the ten largest covering approximately 5%. CDR3 size: 14 residues. CDR1 MNHNS and CDR2 SASEGT come from the germline V gene. After removal of 5 bases from V and 6 bases from J, the junction contained 9 bases not matched to a gene. The chain carries TRBV6-1 and TRBJ2-7; 8 bases fit TRBD2. Sequenced material: PBMCs. The source of this sequence is a man in his thirties or forties in good health and CMV-seropositive. CDR3 nucleotide sequence: TGTGCCAGCAGTCCCAACCCGGGGGGGCGCGAGCAGTACTTC. This gives the protein CASSPNPGGREQYF.